The clone carrying this TCR beta chain was observed a single time. The CDR3 runs 15 residues. Germline CDR1 is SGHNT and CDR2 is YYREEE (reference sequence). V dropped 6 bases and J dropped 5 bases, with 17 bases sitting between them. In the original processing: For nucleated cells, counts were estimated from reference gene primer amplification. The method was immunoSEQ multiplex PCR; TCRdb's version includes in-frame clones alone and lacks a portion of them. V and J calls and clone size are given by that table; D and trimming were obtained from the DNA. Counted here are roughly 180,000 clones, 65% to 85% occurring once; the ten biggest clones make up 5.2%. This specimen belongs to a study of blood T cell repertoires in COVID-19.

The sequencing sample was made of peripheral blood. The V and J genes are TRBV5-4 and TRBJ1-4; unclear D gene. This clonotype was obtained from a woman between 25 and 40 years old with acute or convalescent COVID-19. The CDR3 spells CASNLLGESNEKLFF. The CDR3 DNA reads TGTGCCAGCAACCTATTGGGAGAATCGAATGAAAAACTGTTTTTT. Filled out from reference TRBV5-4 and TRBJ1-4, the complete variable domain reads ETGVTQSPTHLIKTRGQQVTLRCSSQSGHNTVSWYQQALGQGPQFIFQYYREEENGRGNFPPRFSGLQFPNYSSELNVNALELDDSALYLCASNLLGESNEKLFFGSGTQLSVL.